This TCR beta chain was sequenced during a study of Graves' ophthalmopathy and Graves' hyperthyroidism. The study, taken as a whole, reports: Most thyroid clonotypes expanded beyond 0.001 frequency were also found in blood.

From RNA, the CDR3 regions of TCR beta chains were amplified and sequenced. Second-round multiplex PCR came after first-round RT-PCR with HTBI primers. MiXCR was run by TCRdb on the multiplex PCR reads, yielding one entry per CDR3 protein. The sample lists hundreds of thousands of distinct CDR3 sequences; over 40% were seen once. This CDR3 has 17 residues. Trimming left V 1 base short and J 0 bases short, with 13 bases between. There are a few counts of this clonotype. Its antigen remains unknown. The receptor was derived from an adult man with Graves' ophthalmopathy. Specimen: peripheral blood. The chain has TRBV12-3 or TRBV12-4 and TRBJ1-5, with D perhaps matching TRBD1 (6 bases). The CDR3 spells CASSLDPRTVSNQPQHF. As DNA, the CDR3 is TGTGCCAGCAGTTTAGATCCACGGACAGTTAGCAATCAGCCCCAGCATTTT.